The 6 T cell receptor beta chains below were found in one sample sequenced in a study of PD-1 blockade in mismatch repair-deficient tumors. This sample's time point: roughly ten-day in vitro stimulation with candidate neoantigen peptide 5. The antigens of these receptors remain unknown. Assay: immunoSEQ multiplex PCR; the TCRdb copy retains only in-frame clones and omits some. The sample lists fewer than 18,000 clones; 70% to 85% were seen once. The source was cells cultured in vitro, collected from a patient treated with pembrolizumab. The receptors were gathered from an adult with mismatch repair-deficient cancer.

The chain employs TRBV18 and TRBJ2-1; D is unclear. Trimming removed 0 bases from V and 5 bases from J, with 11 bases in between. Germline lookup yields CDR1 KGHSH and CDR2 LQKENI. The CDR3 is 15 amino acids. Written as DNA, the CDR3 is TGTGCCAGCTCACCACCGGCCGGAGCAGACAATGAGCAGTTCTTC. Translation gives CASSPPAGADNEQFF.

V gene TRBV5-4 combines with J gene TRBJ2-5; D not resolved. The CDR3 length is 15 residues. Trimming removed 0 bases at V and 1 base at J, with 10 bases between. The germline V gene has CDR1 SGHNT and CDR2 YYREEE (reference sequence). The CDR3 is CASSLAGRIQETQYF. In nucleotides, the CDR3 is TGTGCCAGCAGCTTGGCCGGGCGGATCCAAGAGACCCAGTACTTC.

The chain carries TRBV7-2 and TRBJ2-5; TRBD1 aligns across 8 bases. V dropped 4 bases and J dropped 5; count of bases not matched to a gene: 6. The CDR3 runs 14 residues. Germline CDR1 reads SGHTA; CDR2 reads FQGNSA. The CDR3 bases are TGTGCCAGCAGCTCCGGACAGGGCAGGGAGACCCAGTACTTC. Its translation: CASSSGQGRETQYF.

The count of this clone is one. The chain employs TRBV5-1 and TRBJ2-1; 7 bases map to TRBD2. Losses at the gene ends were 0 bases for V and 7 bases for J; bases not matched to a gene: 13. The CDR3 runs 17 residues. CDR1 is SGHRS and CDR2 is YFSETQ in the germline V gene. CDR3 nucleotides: TGCGCCAGCAGCTTGGTGGGGGGAGGGCCTCTGGGGAATGAGCAGTTCTTC. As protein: CASSLVGGGPLGNEQFF.

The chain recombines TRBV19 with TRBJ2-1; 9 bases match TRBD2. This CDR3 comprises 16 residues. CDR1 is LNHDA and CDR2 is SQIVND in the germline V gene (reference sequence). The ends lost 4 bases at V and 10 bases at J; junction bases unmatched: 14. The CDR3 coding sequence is TGTGCCAGTAGTAACAGGGCAGCGGGAGGTTCAAAGGAGCAGTTCTTC. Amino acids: CASSNRAAGGSKEQFF.

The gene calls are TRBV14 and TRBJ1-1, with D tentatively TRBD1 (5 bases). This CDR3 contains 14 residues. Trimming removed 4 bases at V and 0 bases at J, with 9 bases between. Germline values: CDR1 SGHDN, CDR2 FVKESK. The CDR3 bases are TGTGCCAGCAGCCTCTCAGGGATGAACACTGAAGCTTTCTTT. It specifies CASSLSGMNTEAFF.